The rows below give T cell receptor beta chains drawn from one sample of a study of beta chain features in type 1 diabetes. Sequencing used immunoSEQ multiplex PCR; TCRdb keeps in-frame clones, though not all of them. The repertoire holds just over 450,000 clones, over 25% seen once, with 0.065% in the top ten. The sequencing sample was made of naive CD4+ T cells from blood. The receptors derive from a man between 18 and 35 years old in good health. Each CDR3 is given with its conserved first and last residue. Fields, in order: D gene, clone size, V gene, J gene, CDR3 protein, CDR3 DNA. The D gene is left open where the match is weak. Clone sizes are given selectively: once, few, many, or a class where the clone is expanded.

-	-	TRBV19	TRBJ1-5	CASTRDRWNQPQHF	TGTGCCAGTACCCGGGACCGATGGAATCAGCCCCAGCATTTT
-	-	TRBV4-1	TRBJ1-2	CASSQEVAGLWFGYTF	TGCGCCAGCAGCCAAGAGGTCGCGGGCCTCTGGTTTGGCTACACCTTC
-	few	TRBV6-6	TRBJ1-1	CASSYSGRGNTEAFF	TGTGCCAGCAGTTACTCTGGCAGGGGCAACACTGAAGCTTTCTTT
TRBD1	-	TRBV19	TRBJ1-1	CASRTPGQHFEAFF	TGTGCCAGTAGAACGCCGGGACAGCATTTTGAAGCTTTCTTT
TRBD2	-	TRBV7-2	TRBJ2-7	CASSFSGSTPYEQYF	TGTGCCAGCAGCTTTAGCGGGAGCACTCCATACGAGCAGTACTTC
-	-	TRBV20-1	TRBJ2-1	CSALGNEQFF	TGCAGTGCGTTAGGGAATGAGCAGTTCTTC
-	-	TRBV5-4	TRBJ2-7	CASSKVEWTDSYEQYF	TGTGCCAGCAGCAAAGTGGAGTGGACGGACTCCTACGAGCAGTACTTC
-	few	TRBV14	TRBJ2-3	CASSQSSGLDTQYF	TGTGCCAGCAGCCAAAGTTCAGGGCTGGATACGCAGTATTTT
-	few	TRBV28	TRBJ2-5	CASSLEGAAQETQYF	TGTGCCAGCAGCCTCGAAGGAGCAGCCCAAGAGACCCAGTACTTC
-	-	TRBV4-2	TRBJ2-1	CASSLLAEGDNEQFF	TGTGCCAGCAGCCTTCTAGCGGAGGGGGACAATGAGCAGTTCTTC
-	-	TRBV28	TRBJ1-1	CASKLTGNTEAFF	TGTGCCAGCAAACTAACGGGGAACACTGAAGCTTTCTTT
TRBD2	few	TRBV5-1	TRBJ2-1	CASGPTGTSGYYEQFF	TGCGCCAGTGGGCCAACCGGGACTAGCGGGTATTATGAGCAGTTCTTC
-	-	TRBV30	TRBJ2-1	CAWSVYYNEQFF	TGTGCCTGGAGTGTATATTACAATGAGCAGTTCTTC
-	-	TRBV9	TRBJ2-1	CASSVYGINEQFF	TGTGCCAGCAGCGTGTACGGGATCAATGAGCAGTTCTTC
-	few	TRBV4-3	TRBJ2-3	CASSHRTARGTDTQYF	TGCGCCAGCAGCCATAGGACAGCGAGGGGGACAGATACGCAGTATTTT
TRBD2	-	TRBV30	TRBJ2-1	CAWSAVLAGLYNEQFF	TGTGCCTGGAGCGCGGTACTAGCGGGCCTCTACAATGAGCAGTTCTTC
-	few	TRBV6-6	TRBJ2-3	CASSYGRITDTQYF	TGTGCCAGCAGTTACGGGAGGATCACAGATACGCAGTATTTT
TRBD2	-	TRBV4-2	TRBJ2-2	CASSQELGLAGAHTGELFF	TGTGCCAGCAGCCAAGAGCTAGGCCTAGCGGGAGCCCACACCGGGGAGCTGTTTTTT
TRBD1	few	TRBV30	TRBJ2-5	CAWSVGQAETQYF	TGTGCCTGGAGTGTGGGACAGGCAGAGACCCAGTACTTC
TRBD2	-	TRBV7-2	TRBJ2-1	CASSAQLALSSYNEQFF	TGTGCCAGCAGCGCACAACTAGCGCTAAGCTCCTACAATGAGCAGTTCTTC
-	few	TRBV7-9	TRBJ2-7	CASSLASGAGQYF	TGTGCCAGCAGCTTAGCGTCGGGGGCCGGGCAGTACTTC
-	few	TRBV2	TRBJ1-2	CASSLDYGYTF	TGTGCCAGCAGTTTAGATTATGGCTACACCTTC
TRBD1	-	TRBV30	TRBJ1-4	CAWSVGQGGEKLFF	TGTGCCTGGAGTGTAGGACAGGGTGGCGAAAAACTGTTTTTT
TRBD2	few	TRBV11-2	TRBJ2-1	CAISSGRSYNEQFF	TGTGCCATCAGTAGCGGGAGGTCCTACAATGAGCAGTTCTTC
-	-	TRBV30	TRBJ1-2	CAWSITTGGNYGYTF	TGTGCCTGGAGTATAACGACAGGAGGTAACTATGGCTACACCTTC
-	-	TRBV5-1	TRBJ2-5	CASSFLLTSRETQYF	TGCGCCAGCAGCTTTTTGTTGACCTCTCGAGAGACCCAGTACTTC
TRBD2	-	TRBV5-1	TRBJ2-1	CASSLGASGNSYNEQFF	TGCGCCAGCAGCTTGGGGGCTAGCGGGAACTCCTACAATGAGCAGTTCTTC
-	few	TRBV29-1	TRBJ2-1	CSAQQGRNEQFF	TGCAGCGCGCAGCAGGGGAGGAATGAGCAGTTCTTC
-	-	TRBV2	TRBJ2-4	CASSGLRETIQYF	TGTGCCAGCAGTGGCCTCAGGGAAACCATTCAGTACTTC
-	few	TRBV29-1	TRBJ1-2	CSVAETFYGYTF	TGCAGCGTTGCCGAGACCTTCTATGGCTACACCTTC
-	few	TRBV30	TRBJ2-1	CAWSPVPLSSYNEQFF	TGTGCCTGGAGTCCCGTCCCCCTTAGCTCCTACAATGAGCAGTTCTTC
-	few	TRBV30	TRBJ2-3	CAWSARGGHTDTQYF	TGTGCCTGGAGTGCCCGGGGAGGACATACAGATACGCAGTATTTT
-	few	TRBV15	TRBJ2-1	CATDQGYGEQFF	TGTGCCACAGATCAGGGTTATGGTGAGCAGTTCTTC
-	-	TRBV30	TRBJ1-1	CAWSVLGPPSAFF	TGTGCCTGGAGTGTACTAGGGCCGCCCTCAGCTTTCTTT
TRBD2	-	TRBV13	TRBJ2-1	CASSYIGLAGARSSYNEQFF	TGTGCCAGCAGCTACATCGGACTAGCGGGAGCGAGGAGCTCCTACAATGAGCAGTTCTTC
-	-	TRBV9	TRBJ1-1	CASSEDAPGTEAFF	TGTGCCAGCAGCGAGGACGCCCCGGGGACTGAAGCTTTCTTT
-	few	TRBV5-1	TRBJ2-1	CASSLMVEQFF	TGCGCCAGCAGCCTGATGGTAGAGCAGTTCTTC
-	-	TRBV7-9	TRBJ1-5	CASSLGQGHNQPQHF	TGTGCCAGCAGCTTAGGTCAGGGACACAATCAGCCCCAGCATTTT
-	-	TRBV7-9	TRBJ1-4	CASSPQGEKLFF	TGTGCCAGCAGCCCACAGGGTGAAAAACTGTTTTTT
TRBD1	few	TRBV30	TRBJ2-2	CAWSVQDRDRELFF	TGTGCCTGGAGTGTACAGGACAGGGATCGGGAGCTGTTTTTT
-	-	TRBV11-2	TRBJ2-6	CASSLHRSGANVLTF	TGTGCCAGCAGCCTGCACCGCTCTGGGGCCAACGTCCTGACTTTC
TRBD2	-	TRBV15	TRBJ2-5	CATSASGAQETQYF	TGTGCCACCAGCGCTAGCGGGGCCCAAGAGACCCAGTACTTC
-	few	TRBV29-1	TRBJ2-5	CSVSDRNIQETQYF	TGCAGCGTGTCGGACAGAAATATCCAAGAGACCCAGTACTTC
TRBD1	-	TRBV10-3	TRBJ2-5	CAITRGQGPQETQYF	TGTGCCATCACCCGAGGACAGGGTCCACAAGAGACCCAGTACTTC
-	once	TRBV7-6	TRBJ1-5	CASSSMTGRTYQPQHF	TGTGCCAGCAGCAGCATGACAGGAAGGACCTATCAGCCCCAGCATTTT
-	-	TRBV30	TRBJ1-1	CAWRVMAVMAFF	TGTGCCTGGAGGGTAATGGCAGTGATGGCTTTCTTT
-	few	TRBV6-5	TRBJ2-5	CASSYLGTRRMETQYF	TGTGCCAGCAGTTACTTGGGGACAAGGCGAATGGAGACCCAGTACTTC